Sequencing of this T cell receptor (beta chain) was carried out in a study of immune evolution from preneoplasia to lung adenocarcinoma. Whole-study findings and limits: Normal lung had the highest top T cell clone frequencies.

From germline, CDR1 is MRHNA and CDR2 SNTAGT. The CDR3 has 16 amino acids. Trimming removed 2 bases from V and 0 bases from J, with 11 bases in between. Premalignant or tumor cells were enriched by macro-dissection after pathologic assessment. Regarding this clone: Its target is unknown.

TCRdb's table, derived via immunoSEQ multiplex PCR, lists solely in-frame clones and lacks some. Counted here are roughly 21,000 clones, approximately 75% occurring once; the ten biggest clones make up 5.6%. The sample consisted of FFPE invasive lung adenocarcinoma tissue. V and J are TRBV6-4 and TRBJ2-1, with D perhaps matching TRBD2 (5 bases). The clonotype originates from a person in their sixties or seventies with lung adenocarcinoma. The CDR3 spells CASSDQRKSSYNEQFF. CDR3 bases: TGTGCCAGCAGTGACCAGCGGAAAAGCTCCTACAATGAGCAGTTCTTC.